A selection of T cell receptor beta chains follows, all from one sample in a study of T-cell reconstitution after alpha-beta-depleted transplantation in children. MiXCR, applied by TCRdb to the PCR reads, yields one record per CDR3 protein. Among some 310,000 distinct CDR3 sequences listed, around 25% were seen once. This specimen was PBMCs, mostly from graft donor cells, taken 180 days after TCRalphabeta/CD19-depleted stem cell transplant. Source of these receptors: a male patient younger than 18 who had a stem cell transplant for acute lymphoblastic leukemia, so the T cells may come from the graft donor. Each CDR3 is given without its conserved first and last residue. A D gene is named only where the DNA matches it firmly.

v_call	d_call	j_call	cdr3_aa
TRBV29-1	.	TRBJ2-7	SVQWSSYEQY
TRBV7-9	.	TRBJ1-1	ASTRVYTEAF
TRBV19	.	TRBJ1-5	ASSPEGGVIQPQH
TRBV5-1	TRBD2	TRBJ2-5	ASSLGLADQYQETQY
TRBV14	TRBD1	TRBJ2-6	ASSKGGYGANVLT
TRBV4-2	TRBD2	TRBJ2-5	ASSQAFRTSGRGEETQY
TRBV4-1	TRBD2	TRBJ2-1	ASSRGPGGLNNEQF
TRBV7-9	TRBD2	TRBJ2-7	ASSLVGSGRANYEQY
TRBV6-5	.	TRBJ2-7	ASSYRDRYEQY
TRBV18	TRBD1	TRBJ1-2	ASSPHRGGGYT
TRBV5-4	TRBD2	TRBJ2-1	ASSLARSSGRALYNEQF
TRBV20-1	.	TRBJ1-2	SASSYT
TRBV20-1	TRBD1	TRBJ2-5	SAGQGLWETQY
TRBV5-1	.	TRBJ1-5	ASSLTGRTADLPPH
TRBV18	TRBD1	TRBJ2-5	ASSLGQSQETQY
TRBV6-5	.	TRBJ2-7	ASSYSRDYEQY
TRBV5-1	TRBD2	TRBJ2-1	ASSRLAGDHNEQF
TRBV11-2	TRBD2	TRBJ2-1	ASSRNGLAGPLSSYNEQF
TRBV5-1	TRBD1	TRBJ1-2	ASNRQGGYYGYT
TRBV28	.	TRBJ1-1	ASNIIMGGNTEAF
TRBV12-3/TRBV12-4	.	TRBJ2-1	ASSLAGSRPYNEQF
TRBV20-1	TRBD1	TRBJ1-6	SARRDRGRNSPLH
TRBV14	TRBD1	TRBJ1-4	ASSQGQGLLGWTNEKLF
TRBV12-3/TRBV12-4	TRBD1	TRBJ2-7	ASSSRQGAPYEQY
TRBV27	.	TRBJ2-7	ASSPAGFPKIYEQY
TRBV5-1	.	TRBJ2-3	ASSFPTTSQTDTQY
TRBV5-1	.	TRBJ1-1	ASSLGPSRNTEAF
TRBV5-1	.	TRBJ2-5	ASSLEGAGTETQY
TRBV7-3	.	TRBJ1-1	ASLPGRGSTEAF